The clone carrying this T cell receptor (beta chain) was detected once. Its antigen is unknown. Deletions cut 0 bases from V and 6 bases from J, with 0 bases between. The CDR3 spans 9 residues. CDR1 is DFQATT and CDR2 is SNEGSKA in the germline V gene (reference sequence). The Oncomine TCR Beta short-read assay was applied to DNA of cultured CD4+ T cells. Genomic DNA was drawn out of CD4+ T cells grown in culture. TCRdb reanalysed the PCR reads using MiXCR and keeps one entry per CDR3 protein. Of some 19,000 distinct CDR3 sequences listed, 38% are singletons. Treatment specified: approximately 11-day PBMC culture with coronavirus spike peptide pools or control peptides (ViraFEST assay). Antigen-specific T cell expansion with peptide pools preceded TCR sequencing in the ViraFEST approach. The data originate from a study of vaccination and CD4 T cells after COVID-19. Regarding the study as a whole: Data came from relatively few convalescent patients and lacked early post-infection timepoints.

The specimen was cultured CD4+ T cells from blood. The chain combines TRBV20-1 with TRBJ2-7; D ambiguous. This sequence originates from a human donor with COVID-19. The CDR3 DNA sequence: TGCAGTGCTAGAGACGAGCAGTACTTC. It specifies CSARDEQYF.